A single sample gave rise to the 13 T cell receptor beta chains below, sequenced in a study of human T cells and chemical hapten exposure. The time point denotes: pre-sensitization, week 0. Treatment here: therapeutic diphenylcyclopropenone sensitization with weekly scalp DPC. MiXCR was run by TCRdb on the RACE reads, yielding one entry per CDR3 protein. This sample has roughly 380,000 distinct CDR3 sequences, with roughly 5.3% found just once. Sequenced here: whole blood, sampled in connection with sensitization to the hapten diphenylcyclopropenone (DPC). These receptors were obtained from a woman aged 45 to 65 with alopecia areata. Some clones in this sample may be carry-over from other donors' samples.

This clonotype has more than one count but fewer than ten. V usage is TRBV20-1 and J usage is TRBJ1-2; a possible D gene is TRBD1 (6 bases). This CDR3 is 12 amino acids long. Germline-derived CDR1 and CDR2 are DFQATT and SNEGSKA (reference sequence). The V end was cut by 4 bases, the J end by 4 bases, with 10 bases between. CDR3 sequence: CSATGAVYGYTF. DNA of the CDR3: TGCAGTGCTACGGGGGCAGTCTATGGCTACACCTTC.

Comment on this clonotype: A much larger clone differs from this one at a single base, so this may be a read error. This rearrangement joins TRBV28 to TRBJ2-5, with D hard to call. In germline, CDR1 is MDHEN, CDR2 SYDVKM. CDR3 length: 14 amino acids. V lost 7 bases to trimming and J lost 2 bases, with 14 bases between them. The DNA of the CDR3 is TGTGCCAGCAATCCTCAGGCATATCAAGAGACCCAGTACTTC. This gives the protein CASNPQAYQETQYF.

This CDR3 is CASSLSGGALETQYF. The CDR3 bases are TGTGCCAGCAGTTTATCCGGGGGGGCGTTAGAGACCCAGTACTTC. This sequence joins TRBV27 and TRBJ2-5; 8 nucleotides agree with TRBD2. Germline loops: CDR1 MNHEY, CDR2 SMNVEV (reference sequence). The V and J ends lost 0 bases and 4 bases, in that order; junction bases with no gene match: 4. The CDR3 loop spans 15 amino acids.

This clonotype has ten or more counts. The chain couples TRBV6-5 to TRBJ2-3, with D hard to call. Germline CDR1 is MNHEY and CDR2 is SVGAGI. V was clipped by 6 bases and J by 0 bases, with 10 bases between them. This CDR3 comprises 14 residues. The CDR3: CASSYKDSTDTQYF. The CDR3 DNA reads TGTGCCAGCAGCTATAAAGACAGCACAGATACGCAGTATTTT.

About this clonotype: At one end, the junction sequence differs from germline, possibly due to a read error. The chain employs TRBV27 and TRBJ1-5; the D gene is possibly TRBD1 (5 bases). Germline CDR1 MNHEY, CDR2 SMNVEV (reference sequence). This CDR3 is 14 amino acids long. The CDR3 here is CACRGTLGGQPQHF. As DNA, the CDR3 is TGTGCCTGCAGAGGGACCCTAGGTGGTCAGCCCCAGCATTTT.

The CDR3 loop is CATSDSSGGYNEQFF. The DNA for the CDR3 is TGTGCCACCAGTGATTCCAGCGGGGGTTACAATGAGCAGTTCTTC. The chain has TRBV24-1 and TRBJ2-1; 8 nucleotides agree with TRBD2. Germline lookup yields CDR1 KGHDR and CDR2 SFDVKD. J was trimmed by 4 bases and V by 2 bases; bases with no gene match: 3. CDR3 length: 15 amino acids.

This clonotype has at least ten counts. The chain carries TRBV5-1 and TRBJ2-3; D is ambiguous. Trimming took 4 bases from V and 0 from J, leaving 9 bases between them. The CDR3 loop spans 14 amino acids. Looked up from germline, CDR1 is SGHRS and CDR2 is YFSETQ. The CDR3 protein is CASSPMVSTDTQYF. CDR3 DNA: TGCGCCAGCAGCCCGATGGTCAGCACAGATACGCAGTATTTT.

The chain links TRBV11-2 to TRBJ2-2; 11 bases map to TRBD1. V lost 5 bases and J lost 7; bases outside the gene matches: 6. The CDR3 covers 15 residues. CDR1 and CDR2 from the germline V gene are SGHAT and FQNNGV. The CDR3 DNA is TGTGCCAGCAGCGCCGGGACAGGGGGGTACGGGGAGCTGTTTTTT. It codes for CASSAGTGGYGELFF.

This chain joins TRBV7-6 and TRBJ2-7; 12 positions match TRBD1. Germline lookup yields CDR1 SGHVS and CDR2 FNYEAQ. The CDR3 runs 17 residues. V lost 5 bases and J lost 7; bases outside the gene matches: 15. The CDR3 is CASSTYPKGQGAREQYF. In DNA form, the CDR3 reads TGTGCCAGCAGCACTTACCCGAAGGGACAGGGGGCGCGTGAGCAGTACTTC. The full variable domain, with the rest looked up from reference TRBV7-6 and TRBJ2-7, is GAGVSQSPRYKVTKRGQDVALRCDPISGHVSLYWYRQALGQGPEFLTYFNYEAQQDKSGLPNDRFSAERPEGSISTLTIQRTEQRDSAMYRCASSTYPKGQGAREQYFGPGTRLTVT.

There are many counts of this clonotype. The chain couples TRBV18 to TRBJ1-1, with 7 bases aligning to TRBD1. Germline CDR1 KGHSH, CDR2 LQKENI. The J segment lost 3 bases and the V segment lost 2 bases, leaving 9 bases of the junction unmatched. The CDR3 runs to 16 residues. For the CDR3, the DNA is TGTGCCAGCTCACCAGTAATGGAGGGGGCGGACACTGAAGCTTTCTTT. Translation: CASSPVMEGADTEAFF. Using reference TRBV18 and TRBJ1-1 for the parts outside the CDR3, the full variable domain is NAGVMQNPRHLVRRRGQEARLRCSPMKGHSHVYWYRQLPEEGLKFMVYLQKENIIDESGMPKERFSAEFPKEGPSILRIQQVVRGDSAAYFCASSPVMEGADTEAFFGQGTRLTVV.

The chain is built from TRBV9 and TRBJ2-2; TRBD2 agrees at 11 bases. J gave up 6 bases and V 2 bases, and 3 bases lay outside the gene matches. The CDR3 runs to 15 residues. Germline V lookup: CDR1 SGDLS, CDR2 YYNGEE. The CDR3 region is CASSVSGRAAGELFF. In nucleotides, the CDR3 is TGTGCCAGCAGCGTTAGCGGGAGGGCCGCCGGGGAGCTGTTTTTT.

This clonotype was observed at least ten times. V and J are TRBV5-6 and TRBJ1-6; D possibly corresponds to TRBD1 (5 bases). The CDR3 is 12 amino acids. Germline V gene sequence: CDR1 SGHDT, CDR2 YYEEEE. The V end lost 2 bases, the J end lost 10 bases, and 7 bases lay between the germline ends. The CDR3 DNA sequence: TGTGCCAGCAGCTTCGGGGACTCACCCCTCCACTTT. Residues: CASSFGDSPLHF.

There are many counts of this clonotype. V usage is TRBV15 and J usage is TRBJ2-6; no clear D. The CDR3 is 15 amino acids. The germline V gene has CDR1 LNHNV and CDR2 YYDKDF (reference sequence). V lost 0 bases and J 2 bases, leaving 5 bases between the germline ends. The CDR3 DNA is TGTGCCACCAGCAGAGATTTCCCTGGGGCCAACGTCCTGACTTTC. Translation: CATSRDFPGANVLTF. The complete variable domain, with remaining parts taken from reference TRBV15 and TRBJ2-6, reads DAMVIQNPRYQVTQFGKPVTLSCSQTLNHNVMYWYQQKSSQAPKLLFHYYDKDFNNEADTPDNFQSRRPNTSFCFLDIRSPGLGDTAMYLCATSRDFPGANVLTFGAGSRLTVL.